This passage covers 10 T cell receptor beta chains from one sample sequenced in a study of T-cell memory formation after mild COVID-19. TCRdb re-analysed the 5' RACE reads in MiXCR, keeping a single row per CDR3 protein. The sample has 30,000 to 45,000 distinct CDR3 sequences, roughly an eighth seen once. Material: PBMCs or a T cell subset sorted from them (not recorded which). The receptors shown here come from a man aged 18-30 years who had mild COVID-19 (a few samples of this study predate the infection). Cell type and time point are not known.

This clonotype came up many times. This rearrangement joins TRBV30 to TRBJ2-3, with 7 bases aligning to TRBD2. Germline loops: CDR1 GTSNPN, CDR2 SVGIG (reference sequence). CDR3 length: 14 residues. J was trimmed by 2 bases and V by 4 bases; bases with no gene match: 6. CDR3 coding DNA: TGTGCCTGGACTCCGGGACTATCCACAGATACGCAGTATTTT. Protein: CAWTPGLSTDTQYF.

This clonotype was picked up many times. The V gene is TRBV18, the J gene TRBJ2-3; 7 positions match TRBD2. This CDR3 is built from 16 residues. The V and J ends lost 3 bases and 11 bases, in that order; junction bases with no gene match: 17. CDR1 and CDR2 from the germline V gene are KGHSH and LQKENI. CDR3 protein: CASSPGAGRSTDEQYF. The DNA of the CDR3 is TGTGCCAGCTCACCTGGAGCGGGGAGGAGCACAGATGAGCAGTATTTT. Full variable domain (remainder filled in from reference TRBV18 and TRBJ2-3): NAGVMQNPRHLVRRRGQEARLRCSPMKGHSHVYWYRQLPEEGLKFMVYLQKENIIDESGMPKERFSAEFPKEGPSILRIQQVVRGDSAAYFCASSPGAGRSTDEQYFGPGTRLTVL.

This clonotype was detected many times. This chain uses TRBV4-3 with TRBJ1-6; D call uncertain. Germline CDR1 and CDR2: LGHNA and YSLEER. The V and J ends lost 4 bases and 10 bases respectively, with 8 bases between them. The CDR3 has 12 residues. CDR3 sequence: CASSRPQSPLHF. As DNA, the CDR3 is TGCGCCAGCAGCCGCCCTCAATCACCCCTCCACTTT.

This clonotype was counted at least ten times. CDR3 sequence: CASSLEPGHTQYF. The DNA for the CDR3 is TGTGCCAGCAGCTTAGAGCCAGGCCATACGCAGTATTTT. The chain uses TRBV11-2 and TRBJ2-3; D remains ambiguous. This CDR3 region has 13 residues. In germline, CDR1 is SGHAT, CDR2 FQNNGV. The V end was cut by 0 bases, the J end by 7 bases, with 8 bases between.

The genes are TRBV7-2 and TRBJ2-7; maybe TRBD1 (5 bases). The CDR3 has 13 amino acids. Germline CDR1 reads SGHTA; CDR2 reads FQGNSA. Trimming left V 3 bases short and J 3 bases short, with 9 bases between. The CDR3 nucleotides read TGTGCCAGCAGCTTTCGTAGGGGCTACGAGCAGTACTTC. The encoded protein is CASSFRRGYEQYF.

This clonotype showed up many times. The CDR3 reads CASFPPGGHTEAFF. In DNA, the CDR3 is TGTGCCAGCTTCCCCCCCGGGGGGCACACTGAAGCTTTCTTT. The rearrangement links TRBV6-5 to TRBJ1-1; D might be TRBD1 (6 bases). The CDR3 spans 14 residues. V was trimmed by 8 bases and J by 3 bases, leaving 16 bases between them. Germline V gene data show CDR1 as MNHEY and CDR2 as SVGAGI.

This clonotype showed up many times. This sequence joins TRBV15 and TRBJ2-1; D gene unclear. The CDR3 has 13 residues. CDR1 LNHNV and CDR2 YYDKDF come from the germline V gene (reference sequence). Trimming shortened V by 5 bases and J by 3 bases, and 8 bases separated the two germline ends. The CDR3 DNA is TGTGCCACCAGCGCTGGGATCTACAATGAGCAGTTCTTC. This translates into CATSAGIYNEQFF. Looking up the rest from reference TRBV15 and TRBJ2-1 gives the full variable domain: DAMVIQNPRYQVTQFGKPVTLSCSQTLNHNVMYWYQQKSSQAPKLLFHYYDKDFNNEADTPDNFQSRRPNTSFCFLDIRSPGLGDTAMYLCATSAGIYNEQFFGPGTRLTVL.

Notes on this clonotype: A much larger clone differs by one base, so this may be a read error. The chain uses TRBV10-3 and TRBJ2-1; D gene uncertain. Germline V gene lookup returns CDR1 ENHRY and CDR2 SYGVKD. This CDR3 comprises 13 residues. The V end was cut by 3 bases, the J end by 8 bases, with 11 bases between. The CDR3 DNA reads TGTGCCATCAGTGACCAGGTATGGCATGAGCAGTTCTTC. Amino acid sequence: CAISDQVWHEQFF.

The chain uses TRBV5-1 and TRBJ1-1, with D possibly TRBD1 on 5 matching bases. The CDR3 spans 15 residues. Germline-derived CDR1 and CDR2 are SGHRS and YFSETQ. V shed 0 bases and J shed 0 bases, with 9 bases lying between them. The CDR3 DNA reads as TGCGCCAGCAGCTTGGAGGGGACGGTGAACACTGAAGCTTTCTTT. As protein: CASSLEGTVNTEAFF.

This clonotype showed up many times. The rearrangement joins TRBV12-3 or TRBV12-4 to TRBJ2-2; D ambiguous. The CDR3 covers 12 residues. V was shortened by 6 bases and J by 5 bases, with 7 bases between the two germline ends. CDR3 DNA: TGTGCCAGCAGGGCTGAAACCGGGGAGCTGTTTTTT. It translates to CASRAETGELFF.